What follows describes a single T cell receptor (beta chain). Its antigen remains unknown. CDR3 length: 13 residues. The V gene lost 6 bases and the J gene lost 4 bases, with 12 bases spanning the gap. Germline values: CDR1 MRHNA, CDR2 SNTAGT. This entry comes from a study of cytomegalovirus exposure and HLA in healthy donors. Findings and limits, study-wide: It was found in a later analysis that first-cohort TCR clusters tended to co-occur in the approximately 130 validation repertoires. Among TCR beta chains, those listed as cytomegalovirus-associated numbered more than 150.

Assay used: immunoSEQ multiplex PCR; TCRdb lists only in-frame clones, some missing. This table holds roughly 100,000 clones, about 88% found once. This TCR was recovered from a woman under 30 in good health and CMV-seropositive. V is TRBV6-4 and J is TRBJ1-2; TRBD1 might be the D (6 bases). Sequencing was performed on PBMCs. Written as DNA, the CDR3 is TGTGCCAGCAGAGATGGACAGAGCTATGGCTACACCTTC. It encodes CASRDGQSYGYTF.